Listed here are 32 T cell receptor beta chains from one sample, sequenced in a study of somatic mutations in T cells in chronic GVHD. The repertoire was sequenced with immunoSEQ multiplex PCR; TCRdb's copy has only in-frame clones and lacks some. Among about 13,000 clones listed, roughly three quarters were seen once. Sequencing was done on a sample of Vbeta20-negative CD4+ T cells from blood. The receptors shown here come from a male patient aged 50 to 59 with chronic graft-versus-host disease. Some of these T cells may belong to the graft donor.

The chain joins TRBV15 to TRBJ2-3; perhaps TRBD1 as D (6 bases). The ends were cut back, 9 bases at V and 3 bases at J, with 16 bases in the middle. This CDR3 region has 14 residues. Looked up from germline, CDR1 is LNHNV and CDR2 is YYDKDF (reference sequence). The CDR3 protein is CATSIGQMTDTQYF. CDR3 DNA: TGTGCCACGTCGATTGGACAGATGACAGATACGCAGTATTTT.

This clone was counted between two and nine times. This chain joins TRBV28 and TRBJ1-1, with a tentative D call TRBD1 (5 bases). The CDR3 totals 14 residues. CDR1 is MDHEN and CDR2 is SYDVKM in the germline V gene. With 7 bases removed from V and 1 base from J, the gap between germline ends came to 13 bases. As DNA, the CDR3 is TGTGCCAGCACCATTGTACAGGCGAACACTGAAGCTTTCTTT. Encoded protein: CASTIVQANTEAFF.

This chain links TRBV29-1 with TRBJ2-1, with 11 positions matching TRBD1. CDR3 length: 13 amino acids. CDR1 is SQVTM and CDR2 is ANQGSEA in the germline V gene. V lost 7 bases to trimming and J lost 9 bases; unmatched junction nucleotides: 8. This chain's CDR3 is CSAEDRGRGEQFF. The DNA for the CDR3 is TGCAGCGCCGAGGACAGGGGGCGAGGTGAGCAGTTCTTC.

The chain has TRBV28 and TRBJ2-5; no reliable D call. V lost 1 base to trimming and J lost 4 bases, with 10 bases between them. Germline CDR1 is MDHEN and CDR2 is SYDVKM. The CDR3 loop spans 14 amino acids. CDR3 DNA: TGTGCCAGCAGTTTATCTAGGTTTAGAGAGACCCAGTACTTC. It specifies CASSLSRFRETQYF.

This chain joins TRBV7-9 and TRBJ2-5; 15 positions agree with TRBD2. Germline V gene lookup returns CDR1 SEHNR and CDR2 FQNEAQ (reference sequence). After removal of 5 bases from V and 5 bases from J, the junction contained 9 bases not matched to a gene. CDR3 length: 17 residues. The CDR3 sequence: CASSPRTSGGARETQYF. The CDR3 DNA sequence: TGTGCCAGCAGCCCTCGGACTAGCGGGGGGGCCCGTGAGACCCAGTACTTC. Drawing the rest from reference TRBV7-9 and TRBJ2-5, the complete variable domain is DTGVSQNPRHKITKRGQNVTFRCDPISEHNRLYWYRQTLGQGPEFLTYFQNEAQLEKSRLLSDRFSAERPKGSFSTLEIQRTEQGDSAMYLCASSPRTSGGARETQYFGPGTRLLVL.

This chain links TRBV18 with TRBJ2-3, with 7 positions matching TRBD1. Losses at the gene ends were 3 bases for V and 4 bases for J; bases not matched to a gene: 4. Germline loops: CDR1 KGHSH, CDR2 LQKENI. This CDR3 has 14 amino acids. The CDR3 protein is CASSPEQGSDTQYF. As DNA, the CDR3 is TGTGCCAGCTCACCGGAACAGGGGTCAGATACGCAGTATTTT.

This chain joins TRBV6-5 and TRBJ1-2, with unresolved D. Germline CDR1 MNHEY, CDR2 SVGAGI. Trimming took 5 bases from V and 9 from J, leaving 19 bases between them. The CDR3 sequence is 14 residues long. CDR3 nucleotide sequence: TGTGCCAGCAGTGAAGAAGAGTCCTTCGGTCGCTACACCTTC. It is translated as CASSEEESFGRYTF.

The V call is TRBV28, the J call TRBJ2-2, with 8 bases fitting TRBD2. V lost 2 bases and J lost 5; bases outside the gene matches: 4. This CDR3 has 15 residues. Germline-derived CDR1 and CDR2 are MDHEN and SYDVKM. CDR3 DNA sequence: TGTGCCAGCAGTTTAAGCGGGAGAGGAACCGGGGAGCTGTTTTTT. It translates to CASSLSGRGTGELFF. The entire variable domain, with the rest obtained from reference TRBV28 and TRBJ2-2, is as follows: DVKVTQSSRYLVKRTGEKVFLECVQDMDHENMFWYRQDPGLGLRLIYFSYDVKMKEKGDIPEGYSVSREKKERFSLILESASTNQTSMYLCASSLSGRGTGELFFGEGSRLTVL.

The chain combines TRBV6-1 with TRBJ2-7; D unclear. The CDR3 sequence is 11 residues long. Trimming removed 6 bases at V and 2 bases at J, with 5 bases between. CDR1 MNHNS and CDR2 SASEGT come from the germline V gene. The CDR3 DNA follows: TGTGCCAGCAGCCAAACCTACGAGCAGTACTTC. Translation gives CASSQTYEQYF.

The chain couples TRBV2 to TRBJ1-5, with 10 bases identical to TRBD1. CDR1 is SNHLY and CDR2 is FYNNEI in the germline V gene. V was clipped by 3 bases and J by 7 bases; unmatched bases: 3. The CDR3 totals 14 residues. Written as DNA, the CDR3 is TGTGCCAGCAGTGAGGACAGGGGGGAGCAGCCCCAGCATTTT. Protein sequence: CASSEDRGEQPQHF.

This chain joins TRBV6-5 and TRBJ2-5; D may be TRBD2 (5 bases). The CDR3 consists of 14 residues. Germline V lookup: CDR1 MNHEY, CDR2 SVGAGI. V lost 4 bases and J 6 bases, leaving 15 bases between the germline ends. The CDR3 DNA sequence: TGTGCCAGCAGTTCCACTAGTAGTCAAAAGACCCAGTACTTC. Translating gives CASSSTSSQKTQYF.

The rearrangement links TRBV19 to TRBJ2-2, with a weak D call TRBD2 (5 bases). This CDR3 is built from 14 residues. The V gene lost 3 bases and the J gene lost 4 bases, with 9 bases spanning the gap. CDR1 is LNHDA and CDR2 is SQIVND in the germline V gene (reference sequence). The CDR3 loop reads CASSISVTTGELFF. CDR3 in DNA: TGTGCCAGTAGTATTAGCGTGACCACCGGGGAGCTGTTTTTT.

The J gene is TRBJ1-5, the V gene TRBV7-8; D gene ambiguous. The V end lost 6 bases, the J end lost 7 bases, and 13 bases lay between the germline ends. CDR3 length: 13 residues. Germline CDR1 is SGHVS and CDR2 is FQNEAQ. The CDR3 protein is CASSSNSLQPQHF. The CDR3 DNA reads TGTGCCAGCAGTTCTAACTCACTGCAGCCCCAGCATTTT.

The chain links TRBV25-1 to TRBJ2-1; 9 nucleotides line up with TRBD1. CDR1 and CDR2 from the germline V gene are MGHDK and SYGVNS. The CDR3 runs 14 residues. V lost 1 base to trimming and J lost 9 bases; unmatched junction nucleotides: 4. CDR3 sequence: CASSELTGGVEQFF. The CDR3 DNA follows: TGTGCCAGCAGTGAATTGACAGGGGGGGTTGAGCAGTTCTTC.

The V gene is TRBV6-5, the J gene TRBJ1-5; 8 bases agree with TRBD1. The CDR3 length is 14 residues. V was pared by 6 bases and J by 3 bases, with 4 bases of the junction left unmatched. Germline assignment: CDR1 MNHEY and CDR2 SVGAGI. In DNA form, the CDR3 reads TGTGCCAGCAGGCAGACAGGGGACAATCAGCCCCAGCATTTT. As protein: CASRQTGDNQPQHF.

J is TRBJ1-5 and V is TRBV10-3; 10 nucleotides match TRBD1. The CDR3 runs 15 residues. J lost 3 bases, V lost 6 bases, and 5 bases had no gene match. CDR1 and CDR2 from the germline V gene are ENHRY and SYGVKD. CDR3 residues: CAIRGTGDPNQPQHF. The CDR3 bases are TGTGCCATCAGGGGGACAGGGGACCCCAATCAGCCCCAGCATTTT.

The rearrangement uses TRBV15 and TRBJ2-1, with 10 bases aligning to TRBD2. Germline CDR1 reads LNHNV; CDR2 reads YYDKDF (reference sequence). The length of the CDR3 is 15 residues. The J segment lost 5 bases and the V segment lost 1 base, leaving 2 bases of the junction unmatched. CDR3 bases: TGTGCCACCAGCAGAGGGACTAGCGGAGACAATGAGCAGTTCTTC. It codes for CATSRGTSGDNEQFF.

This chain uses TRBV7-9 with TRBJ1-3; a weak D match, TRBD1 (6 bases). Per the germline V gene, CDR1 is SEHNR and CDR2 is FQNEAQ (reference sequence). The ends were cut back, 3 bases at V and 4 bases at J, with 13 bases in the middle. The CDR3 consists of 15 residues. CDR3 coding DNA: TGTGCCAGCAGCTTCGGTTCAGGGGAAGGAAACACCATATATTTT. Protein sequence: CASSFGSGEGNTIYF.

The chain links TRBV5-5 to TRBJ2-7; 7 nucleotides agree with TRBD1. V was clipped by 3 bases and J by 4 bases; unmatched bases: 10. This CDR3 is 15 amino acids long. CDR1 and CDR2 (germline): SGHKS, YYEKEE (reference sequence). CDR3 region: CASSSPYRGLYEQYF. The DNA for the CDR3 is TGTGCCAGCAGCTCGCCGTACAGGGGTTTATACGAGCAGTACTTC.

In this sample, this clone turned up once. The rearrangement uses TRBV19 and TRBJ1-5; TRBD1 is a possible D gene (6 bases). Germline lookup yields CDR1 LNHDA and CDR2 SQIVND (reference sequence). The length of the CDR3 is 16 residues. V was pared by 1 base and J by 5 bases, with 15 bases between. CDR3 sequence (DNA): TGTGCCAGTAGTATAGGACTTACAGGGACCTATCAGCCCCAGCATTTT. Amino acid sequence: CASSIGLTGTYQPQHF. The entire variable domain, with the rest obtained from reference TRBV19 and TRBJ1-5, is as follows: DGGITQSPKYLFRKEGQNVTLSCEQNLNHDAMYWYRQDPGQGLRLIYYSQIVNDFQKGDIAEGYSVSREKKESFPLTVTSAQKNPTAFYLCASSIGLTGTYQPQHFGDGTRLSIL.

The gene calls are TRBV11-1 and TRBJ2-5; 10 nucleotides align to TRBD2. Germline loops: CDR1 SGHAT, CDR2 FQDESV (reference sequence). The CDR3 is 13 residues long. V trimming: 6 bases; J trimming: 5 bases; junction bases outside the gene matches: 3. The CDR3 spells CASSLTSGETQYF. The CDR3 DNA reads as TGTGCCAGCAGTTTGACTAGCGGGGAGACCCAGTACTTC.

V is TRBV6-1 and J is TRBJ1-5, with D possibly TRBD1 on 5 matching bases. The germline V gene has CDR1 MNHNS and CDR2 SASEGT. The ends were cut back, 4 bases at V and 8 bases at J, with 12 bases in the middle. This CDR3 has 13 amino acids. In DNA form, the CDR3 reads TGTGCCAGCAGTGTTGGCAGGGAAAAGCCCCAGCATTTT. Residues: CASSVGREKPQHF.

This clone was picked up a small number of times. V and J are TRBV28 and TRBJ1-2; D is uncertain. The V and J ends lost 7 bases and 3 bases respectively, with 18 bases between them. CDR3 length: 15 residues. Germline V gene lookup returns CDR1 MDHEN and CDR2 SYDVKM. DNA for the CDR3: TGTGCCAGCAAGGGAGGCAGGCCCCCTGACTATGGCTACACCTTC. Protein sequence: CASKGGRPPDYGYTF.

V usage is TRBV20-1 and J usage is TRBJ1-1; D uncertain. Germline values: CDR1 DFQATT, CDR2 SNEGSKA (reference sequence). V was cut by 3 bases and J by 8 bases, with 10 bases left in between. This CDR3 spans 11 amino acids. CDR3: CSASFNGEAFF. The CDR3 DNA reads TGCAGTGCTAGTTTCAACGGGGAAGCTTTCTTT.

The rearrangement uses TRBV6-1 and TRBJ1-1; possible D gene TRBD1, 5 bases. This CDR3 comprises 13 residues. The V gene's germline CDR1 is MNHNS and CDR2 SASEGT. Trimming stripped 6 bases from V and 1 base from J, with 9 bases between. CDR3 sequence reads: CASRTQGNTEAFF. Written as DNA, the CDR3 is TGTGCCAGCAGGACCCAGGGGAACACTGAAGCTTTCTTT.

V is TRBV7-2 and J is TRBJ2-7; 10 bases agree with TRBD2. Losses at the gene ends were 2 bases for V and 3 bases for J; bases not matched to a gene: 1. Germline V gives CDR1 SGHTA, CDR2 FQGNSA. CDR3 length: 14 residues. The DNA of the CDR3 is TGTGCCAGCAGCTTAACTAGCGGGATCTACGAGCAGTACTTC. This encodes CASSLTSGIYEQYF.

This chain connects TRBV7-8 to TRBJ2-2; a possible D gene is TRBD2 (6 bases). Germline loops: CDR1 SGHVS, CDR2 FQNEAQ. The CDR3 spans 14 residues. The germline V and J ends were trimmed by 6 bases and 1 base, with 9 bases remaining between them. CDR3 sequence reads: CASRVSGNTGELFF. CDR3 in DNA: TGTGCCAGCAGGGTTAGCGGGAACACCGGGGAGCTGTTTTTT. Full variable domain (missing parts from reference TRBV7-8 and TRBJ2-2): GAGVSQSPRYKVAKRGQDVALRCDPISGHVSLFWYQQALGQGPEFLTYFQNEAQLDKSGLPSDRFFAERPEGSVSTLKIQRTQQEDSAVYLCASRVSGNTGELFFGEGSRLTVL.

The chain uses TRBV5-6 and TRBJ1-1, with 7 positions matching TRBD1. After removal of 0 bases from V and 5 bases from J, the junction contained 13 bases not matched to a gene. Germline V lookup: CDR1 SGHDT, CDR2 YYEEEE. There are 17 residues in the CDR3. CDR3 loop: CASSLEKRHRGRTEAFF. In DNA form, the CDR3 reads TGTGCCAGCAGCTTGGAAAAGAGACACAGGGGAAGGACTGAAGCTTTCTTT.

This clone was found once. The V and J genes are TRBV6-6 and TRBJ2-1; TRBD1 agrees at 7 bases. The germline V gene has CDR1 MNHNY and CDR2 SVGAGI (reference sequence). The CDR3 loop spans 16 amino acids. V was pared by 5 bases and J by 6 bases, with 13 bases of the junction left unmatched. The CDR3 DNA is TGTGCCAGCAGTCCCCACCCCCCGACAGGGCCCAATGAGCAGTTCTTC. Amino acid sequence: CASSPHPPTGPNEQFF.

V gene TRBV6-1 combines with J gene TRBJ1-5; D not certain. Per germline, CDR1 MNHNS and CDR2 SASEGT. With 6 bases removed from V and 2 bases from J, the gap between germline ends came to 8 bases. This CDR3 comprises 13 residues. The CDR3 DNA is TGTGCCAGCAGACGAACAGGCAATCAGCCCCAGCATTTT. Its protein is CASRRTGNQPQHF.

This clone was counted once. V usage is TRBV6-5 and J usage is TRBJ1-2; TRBD1 agrees at 8 bases. CDR3 length: 13 amino acids. J lost 4 bases, V lost 7 bases, and 5 bases had no gene match. Germline values: CDR1 MNHEY, CDR2 SVGAGI. The CDR3 DNA reads TGTGCCAGCAAGACAGGGGATGGCTATGGCTACACCTTC. Its protein is CASKTGDGYGYTF.

This chain joins TRBV28 and TRBJ1-2; 8 bases line up with TRBD1. The CDR3 consists of 16 residues. Trimming cost V 4 bases and J 4 bases; bases outside gene matches: 11. The germline gives CDR1 MDHEN, CDR2 SYDVKM. This CDR3 reads CASSSVGFDRGYGYTF. The CDR3 region has the DNA TGTGCCAGCAGTTCCGTCGGATTTGACAGGGGCTATGGCTACACCTTC.